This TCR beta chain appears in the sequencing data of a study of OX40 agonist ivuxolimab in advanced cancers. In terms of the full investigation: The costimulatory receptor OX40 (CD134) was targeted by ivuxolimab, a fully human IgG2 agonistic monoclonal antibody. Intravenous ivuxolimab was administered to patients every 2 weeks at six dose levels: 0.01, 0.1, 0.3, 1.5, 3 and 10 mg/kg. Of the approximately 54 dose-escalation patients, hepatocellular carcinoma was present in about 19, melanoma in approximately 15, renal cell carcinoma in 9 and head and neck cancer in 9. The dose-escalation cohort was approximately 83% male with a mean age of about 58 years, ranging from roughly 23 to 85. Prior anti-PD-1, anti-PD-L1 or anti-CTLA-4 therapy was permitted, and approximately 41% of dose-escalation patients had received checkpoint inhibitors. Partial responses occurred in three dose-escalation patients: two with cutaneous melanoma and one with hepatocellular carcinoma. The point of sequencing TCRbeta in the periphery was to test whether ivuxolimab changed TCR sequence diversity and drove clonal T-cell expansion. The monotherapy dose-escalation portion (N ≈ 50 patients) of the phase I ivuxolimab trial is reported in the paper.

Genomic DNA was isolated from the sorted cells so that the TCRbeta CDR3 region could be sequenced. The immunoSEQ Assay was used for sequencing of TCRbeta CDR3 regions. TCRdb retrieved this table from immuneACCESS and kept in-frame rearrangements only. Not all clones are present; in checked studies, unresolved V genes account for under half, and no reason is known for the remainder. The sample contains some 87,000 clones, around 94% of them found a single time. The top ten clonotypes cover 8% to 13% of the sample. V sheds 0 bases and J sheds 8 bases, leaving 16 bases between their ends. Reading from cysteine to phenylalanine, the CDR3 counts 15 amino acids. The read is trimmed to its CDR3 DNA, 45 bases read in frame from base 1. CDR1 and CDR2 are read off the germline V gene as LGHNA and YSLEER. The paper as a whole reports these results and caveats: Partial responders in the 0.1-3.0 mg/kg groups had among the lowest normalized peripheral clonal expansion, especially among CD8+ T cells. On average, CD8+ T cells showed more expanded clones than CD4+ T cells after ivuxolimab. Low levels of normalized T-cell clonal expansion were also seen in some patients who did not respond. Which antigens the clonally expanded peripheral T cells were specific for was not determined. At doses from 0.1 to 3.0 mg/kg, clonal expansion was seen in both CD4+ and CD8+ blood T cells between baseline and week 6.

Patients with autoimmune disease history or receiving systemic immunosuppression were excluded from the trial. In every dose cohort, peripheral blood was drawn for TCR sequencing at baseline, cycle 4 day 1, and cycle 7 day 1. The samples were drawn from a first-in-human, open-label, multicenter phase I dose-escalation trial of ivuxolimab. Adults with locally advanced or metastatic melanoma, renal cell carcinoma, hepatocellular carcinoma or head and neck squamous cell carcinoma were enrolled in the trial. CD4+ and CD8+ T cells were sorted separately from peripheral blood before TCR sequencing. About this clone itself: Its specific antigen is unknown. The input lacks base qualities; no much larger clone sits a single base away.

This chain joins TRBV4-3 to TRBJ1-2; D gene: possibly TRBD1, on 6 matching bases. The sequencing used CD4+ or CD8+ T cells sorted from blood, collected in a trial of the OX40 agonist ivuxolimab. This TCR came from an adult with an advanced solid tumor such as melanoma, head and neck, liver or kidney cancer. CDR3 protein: CASSQETDSLLGYTF. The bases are TGCGCCAGCAGCCAAGAAACGGACAGCCTGCTAGGCTACACCTTC.